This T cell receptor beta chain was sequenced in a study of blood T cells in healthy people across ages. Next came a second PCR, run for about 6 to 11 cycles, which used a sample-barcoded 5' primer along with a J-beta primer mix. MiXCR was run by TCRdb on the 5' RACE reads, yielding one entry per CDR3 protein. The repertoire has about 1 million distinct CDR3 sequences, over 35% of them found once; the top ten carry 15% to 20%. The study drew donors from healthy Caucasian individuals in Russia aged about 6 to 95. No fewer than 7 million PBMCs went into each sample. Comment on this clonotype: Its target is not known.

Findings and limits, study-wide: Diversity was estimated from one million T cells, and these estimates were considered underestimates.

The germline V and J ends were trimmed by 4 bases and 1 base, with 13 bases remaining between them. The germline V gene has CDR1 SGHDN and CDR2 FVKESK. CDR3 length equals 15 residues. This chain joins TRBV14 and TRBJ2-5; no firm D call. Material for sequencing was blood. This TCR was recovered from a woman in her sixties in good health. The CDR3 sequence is CASSRSLGGQETQYF. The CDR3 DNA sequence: TGTGCCAGCAGCCGGTCCTTAGGCGGCCAAGAGACCCAGTACTTC.